These 6 T cell receptor beta chains were all obtained from the same sample, sequenced in a study of technical replicates of blood from several donors. Profiling relied on immunoSEQ multiplex PCR, and the TCRdb table lists in-frame clones only, not all of them. Here the sample spans 91,000 or so clones, roughly 95% being singletons. Sequencing was performed on T cells isolated from PBMCs. The receptors stem from a human donor in good health.

The gene calls are TRBV6-4 and TRBJ1-4; D might be TRBD1 (5 bases). This CDR3 region has 15 residues. Looked up from germline, CDR1 is MRHNA and CDR2 is SNTAGT. V gave up 6 bases and J gave up 8 bases, with 19 bases separating them. In DNA, the CDR3 is TGTGCCAGCAGCCCATCCCCAATGGAGGGGGAAAAACTGTTTTTT. It translates to CASSPSPMEGEKLFF.

The chain links TRBV27 to TRBJ2-7; the D gene is possibly TRBD1 (5 bases). The length of the CDR3 is 13 residues. V shed 3 bases and J shed 5 bases, with 11 bases lying between them. Germline V gives CDR1 MNHEY, CDR2 SMNVEV (reference sequence). CDR3 sequence (DNA): TGTGCCAGCAGTTTCGGCAGGGCTGACGAGCAGTACTTC. Amino acids: CASSFGRADEQYF.

In DNA form, the CDR3 reads TGTGCCAGCAGTACGACAGCCTACAATGAGCAGTTCTTC. It translates to CASSTTAYNEQFF. The rearrangement uses TRBV6-6 and TRBJ2-1, with a possible D match to TRBD1 (5 bases). The ends were cut back, 5 bases at V and 2 bases at J, with 7 bases in the middle. The length of the CDR3 is 13 residues. Germline-derived CDR1 and CDR2 are MNHNY and SVGAGI (reference sequence).

The V call is TRBV5-1, the J call TRBJ2-2; D possibly corresponds to TRBD1 (6 bases). The V and J ends lost 6 bases and 3 bases respectively, with 15 bases between them. The CDR3 is 15 residues long. CDR1 SGHRS and CDR2 YFSETQ come from the germline V gene. CDR3 protein: CASKVQQGHTGELFF. CDR3 DNA: TGCGCCAGCAAAGTCCAACAGGGCCACACCGGGGAGCTGTTTTTT.

In DNA form, the CDR3 reads TGTGCCAGCACCCAGACCGGGAAGAACACCGGGGAGCTGTTTTTT. This codes for CASTQTGKNTGELFF. This chain uses TRBV2 with TRBJ2-2, with a weak D call TRBD2 (5 bases). CDR3 length: 15 residues. Germline CDR1 is SNHLY and CDR2 is FYNNEI. The germline V and J ends were trimmed by 7 bases and 1 base, with 13 bases remaining between them.

V and J are TRBV4-2 and TRBJ1-2; D perhaps matches TRBD1 (6 bases). The ends were cut back, 1 base at V and 3 bases at J, with 21 bases in the middle. Germline V gives CDR1 LGHNA, CDR2 YNFKEQ. There are 18 residues in the CDR3. This chain's CDR3 is CASSQVILIGQRDYGYTF. DNA for the CDR3: TGTGCCAGCAGCCAAGTTATATTGATCGGACAGCGCGACTATGGCTACACCTTC.